The 15 T cell receptor beta chains reported below all come from one sample, sequenced in a study of blood T cells in healthy people across ages. The authors ran a second PCR of 7 to 11 cycles using a sample-barcoded 5' primer and a J-beta primer mix. One entry per CDR3 protein, called by TCRdb with MiXCR from the 5' RACE reads. The sample consists of roughly 1,500,000 distinct CDR3 sequences, approximately 38% of them appearing once. The sequenced material came from blood. The receptors shown here come from a woman in her late teens or twenties in good health.

Worth noting for this clonotype: Just one base apart from a much larger clone, this may be a read error. The chain joins TRBV6-6 to TRBJ2-1; TRBD2 aligns across 7 bases. The length of the CDR3 is 15 residues. CDR1 and CDR2 from the germline V gene are MNHNY and SVGAGI (reference sequence). CDR3 loop: CAGSYGGSSYNEQFF. CDR3 nucleotide sequence: TGTGCCGGCAGTTACGGGGGGAGCTCCTACAATGAGCAGTTCTTC.

The CDR3 is CASSKPGTGMFKQYF. Here the CDR3 DNA reads TGTGCCAGCAGCAAGCCCGGGACAGGGATGTTTAAGCAGTACTTC. The rearrangement links TRBV6-6 to TRBJ2-7; 9 bases are shared with TRBD1. The trim removed 6 bases at V and 8 bases at J, leaving 14 bases unmatched. The CDR3 runs 15 residues. The germline V gene encodes CDR1 MNHNY and CDR2 SVGAGI (reference sequence).

This clonotype was counted between two and nine times. The chain uses TRBV6-1 and TRBJ2-3; no clear D gene. The CDR3 contains 13 residues. Trimming took off 3 bases at V and 6 bases at J, with 10 bases between the two ends. The germline gives CDR1 MNHNS, CDR2 SASEGT. CDR3: CASSDHLLDTQYF. The CDR3 DNA sequence: TGTGCCAGCAGTGATCATCTTTTGGATACGCAGTATTTT.

This chain uses TRBV2 with TRBJ2-1, with D possibly TRBD2 on 6 matching bases. V lost 1 base, J lost 3 bases, and 10 bases lay in between. The germline gives CDR1 SNHLY, CDR2 FYNNEI. CDR3 size: 15 residues. The CDR3 DNA reads as TGTGCCAGCAGTGAAGGGGCTAGCGTCTACAATGAGCAGTTCTTC. Translation: CASSEGASVYNEQFF.

The V and J genes are TRBV2 and TRBJ2-3; 8 nucleotides line up with TRBD1. The CDR3 is 14 amino acids. Trimming at V came to 7 bases and at J to 3 bases, leaving 6 bases not matched to a gene. Germline V lookup: CDR1 SNHLY, CDR2 FYNNEI. The CDR3 spells CASNPGQATDTQYF. CDR3 DNA: TGTGCCAGCAATCCGGGACAGGCGACAGATACGCAGTATTTT.

Only a few counts were recorded for this clonotype. The V and J genes are TRBV7-2 and TRBJ2-5, with 10 bases aligning to TRBD1. Looked up from germline, CDR1 is SGHTA and CDR2 is FQGNSA. The CDR3 contains 16 residues. The junction had 10 bases not matched to a gene; V was cut back by 5 bases and J by 4 bases. The CDR3 nucleotides are TGTGCCAGCAGCCCCGGGACAGGGGCGGGAAGAGAGACCCAGTACTTC. It yields the protein CASSPGTGAGRETQYF.

The V and J genes are TRBV12-3 or TRBV12-4 and TRBJ2-7; 8 bases are a match to TRBD1. The V segment lost 7 bases and the J segment 0 bases; nucleotides outside the gene matches: 8. CDR3 length: 15 amino acids. The CDR3 nucleotides read TGTGCCAGCACACCCGGACAGGGTAGCTCCTACGAGCAGTACTTC. It yields the protein CASTPGQGSSYEQYF.

The CDR3 DNA reads TGCAGTGGTGAACTTGGGGGAGTGAGTGAGCAGTACTTC. This sequence encodes CSGELGGVSEQYF. The gene calls are TRBV20-1 and TRBJ2-7; TRBD1 or TRBD2 may be the D gene (5 bases each). The CDR3 has 13 residues. The ends were cut back, 7 bases at V and 7 bases at J, with 20 bases in the middle. Germline loops: CDR1 DFQATT, CDR2 SNEGSKA (reference sequence).

This clonotype has just a few counts. The chain links TRBV27 to TRBJ2-7, with 7 bases matching TRBD1. Trimming at V came to 10 bases and at J to 5 bases, leaving 8 bases not matched to a gene. The CDR3 runs 12 residues. CDR1 and CDR2 from the germline V gene are MNHEY and SMNVEV (reference sequence). The CDR3 coding sequence is TGTGCCATCCTGACAGGGAGCAACGAGCAGTACTTC. Its translation: CAILTGSNEQYF.

The V call is TRBV6-2 or TRBV6-3, the J call TRBJ2-4; 10 bases align to TRBD2. The CDR3 runs 16 residues. Germline lookup yields CDR1 MNHEY and CDR2 SVGEGT. The V gene end was trimmed by 5 bases and the J gene end by 10 bases; junction bases not matched to a gene: 14. The CDR3 loop reads CASSPSRAGGPQIQYF. DNA of the CDR3: TGTGCCAGCAGTCCCTCCCGAGCGGGGGGGCCGCAAATTCAGTACTTC.

CDR3 region: CATSDHDRSTEAFF. The CDR3 DNA follows: TGTGCCACCAGTGATCACGACAGATCCACTGAAGCTTTCTTT. V usage is TRBV24-1 and J usage is TRBJ1-1, with D maybe TRBD1 (5 bases). Germline V gives CDR1 KGHDR, CDR2 SFDVKD. Trimming removed 3 bases from V and 4 bases from J, with 11 bases in between. The CDR3 is made up of 14 amino acids.

The V gene is TRBV6-6, the J gene TRBJ2-1, with a tentative D call TRBD2 (7 bases). Gene TRBJ2-7 matches the end of the DNA better, so the J call may be wrong. From germline, CDR1 is MNHNY and CDR2 SVGAGI (reference sequence). This CDR3 is 15 amino acids long. The CDR3 region is CASRYGGRLYNEQYF. The CDR3, as DNA: TGTGCCAGCCGCTACGGGGGGCGCCTCTACAATGAGCAGTACTTC.

The chain combines TRBV7-9 with TRBJ2-6, with 7 bases aligning to TRBD1. There are 19 residues in the CDR3. In germline, CDR1 is SEHNR, CDR2 FQNEAQ (reference sequence). Trimming cost V 5 bases and J 1 base; bases outside gene matches: 14. The CDR3: CASSLRQGIPDSGANVLTF. DNA for the CDR3: TGTGCCAGCAGCCTAAGACAGGGAATACCCGATTCTGGGGCCAACGTCCTGACTTTC.

In this sample, this clonotype turned up a few times. The chain has TRBV10-3 and TRBJ1-2; TRBD1 aligns across 8 bases. The V gene end was trimmed by 7 bases and the J gene end by 8 bases; junction bases not matched to a gene: 9. The CDR3 is made up of 13 amino acids. CDR1 and CDR2 from the germline V gene are ENHRY and SYGVKD. Here the CDR3 DNA reads TGTGCCATCACTCTGGACAGGGTTACGGGCTACACCTTC. Amino acid sequence: CAITLDRVTGYTF.

A few counts support this clonotype. V is TRBV7-9 and J is TRBJ2-7, with 7 bases aligning to TRBD2. Germline-derived CDR1 and CDR2 are SEHNR and FQNEAQ (reference sequence). V was clipped by 5 bases and J by 0 bases; unmatched bases: 13. This CDR3 is 17 amino acids long. The CDR3 nucleotides read TGTGCCAGCAGCCCAGCGTTTACTAGCGAGAGCTCCTACGAGCAGTACTTC. Residues: CASSPAFTSESSYEQYF.